The source of this T cell receptor (beta chain) is a study of radiation and T cells in renal cell carcinoma. General study results and limits: Baseline intratumoral clonotype presence is unknown without pretreatment biopsies. Top tumor clonotypes rose in blood 2 weeks post-radiation, then contracted.

As to time point: baseline pretreatment blood. Treatment noted: 15 Gy SBRT to primary tumor, nephrectomy 4 weeks later. Serial blood draws occurred at baseline and 2 and 4 weeks post-SBRT. To note about this clone: Antigen unknown.

Method: immunoSEQ multiplex PCR; TCRdb's copy keeps in-frame clones and lacks some. This sample has 95,000 or so clones, with about 88% found just once. The input for sequencing was blood, taken from a patient whose treatment included radiotherapy and nephrectomy. This TCR was sampled from a man in his fifties with renal cell carcinoma.

CDR3 sequence reads: CASSTAGKSYEQYF. CDR3 bases: TGTGCCAGCAGCACAGCAGGGAAGTCCTACGAGCAGTACTTC. The rearrangement links TRBV6-5 to TRBJ2-7, with a possible D match to TRBD1 (5 bases). The CDR3 length is 14 residues. CDR1 and CDR2 (germline): MNHEY, SVGAGI. V was trimmed by 6 bases and J by 1 base, leaving 13 bases between them.